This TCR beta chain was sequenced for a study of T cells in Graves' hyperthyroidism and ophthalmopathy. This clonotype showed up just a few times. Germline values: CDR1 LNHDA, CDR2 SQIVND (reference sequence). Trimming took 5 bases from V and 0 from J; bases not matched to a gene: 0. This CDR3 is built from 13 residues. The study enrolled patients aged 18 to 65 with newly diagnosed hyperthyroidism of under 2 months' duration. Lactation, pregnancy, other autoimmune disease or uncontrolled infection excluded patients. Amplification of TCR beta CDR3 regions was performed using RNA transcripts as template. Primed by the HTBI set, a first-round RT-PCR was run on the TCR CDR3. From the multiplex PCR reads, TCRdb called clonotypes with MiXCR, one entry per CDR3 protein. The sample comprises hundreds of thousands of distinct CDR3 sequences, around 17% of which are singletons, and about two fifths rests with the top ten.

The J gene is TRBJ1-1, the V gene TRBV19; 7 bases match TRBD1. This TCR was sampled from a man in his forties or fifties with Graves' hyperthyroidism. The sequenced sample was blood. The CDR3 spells CASSDRVNTEAFF. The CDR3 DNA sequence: TGTGCCAGTAGTGACAGGGTGAACACTGAAGCTTTCTTT.